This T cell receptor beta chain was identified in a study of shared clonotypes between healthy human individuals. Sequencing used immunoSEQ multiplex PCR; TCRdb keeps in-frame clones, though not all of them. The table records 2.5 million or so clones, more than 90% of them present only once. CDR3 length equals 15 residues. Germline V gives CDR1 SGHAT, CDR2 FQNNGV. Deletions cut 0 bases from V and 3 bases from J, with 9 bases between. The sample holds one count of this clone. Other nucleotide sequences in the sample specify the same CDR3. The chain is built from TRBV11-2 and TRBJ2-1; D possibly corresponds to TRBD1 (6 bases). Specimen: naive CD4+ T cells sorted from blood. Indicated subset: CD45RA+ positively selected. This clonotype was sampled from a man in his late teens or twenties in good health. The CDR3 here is CASSLDRGNYNEQFF. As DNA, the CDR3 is TGTGCCAGCAGCTTAGACAGGGGTAACTACAATGAGCAGTTCTTC. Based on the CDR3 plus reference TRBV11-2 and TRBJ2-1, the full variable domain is EAGVAQSPRYKIIEKRQSVAFWCNPISGHATLYWYQQILGQGPKLLIQFQNNGVVDDSQLPKDRFSAERLKGVDSTLKIQPAKLEDSAVYLCASSLDRGNYNEQFFGPGTRLTVL.